This record looks at one T cell receptor beta chain sequence and its context. Its target is unknown. The record originates from a study of identical twins. Overall study findings and caveats: For monozygotic twins, models underestimated out-of-frame TCR alpha sharing.

This CDR3 has 14 residues. The V gene lost 3 bases and the J gene lost 5 bases, with 13 bases spanning the gap. In germline, CDR1 is LGHDT, CDR2 YNNKEL (reference sequence). cDNA carried unique molecular identifiers, and a universal primer site was added by template switching. One entry per CDR3 protein results from TCRdb running MiXCR on the 5' RACE reads. The table has around 1.7 million distinct CDR3 sequences, more than 30% seen once; the top ten hold roughly 0.3%. The TCR comes from a newborn girl in good health. The gene calls are TRBV3-1 and TRBJ1-2; D gene unclear. The sequencing input was cord blood. The CDR3 DNA reads as TGTGCCAGCAGCCAGACGGGCCTACTTTATGGCTACACCTTC. It is translated as CASSQTGLLYGYTF.